This TCR beta chain appears in the sequencing data of a study of shared T cell receptors in the human thymus. V was clipped by 7 bases and J by 4 bases, with 11 bases between them. The CDR3 is made up of 13 amino acids. Germline V gene sequence: CDR1 LNHDA, CDR2 SQIVND (reference sequence). TCRdb keeps only in-frame clones here, not all; method: immunoSEQ multiplex PCR. The sample records around 730,000 clones, 80% to 90% being singletons. These sequences were also reported in another study, on human thymus T cells. According to that study: Healthy Finnish infants undergoing corrective surgery for congenital heart defects were the donors. The thymus was resected at corrective cardiac surgery. Related research described thymic repertoires that were highly overlapping among unrelated individuals.

The sample comprised thymocytes. The chain has TRBV19 and TRBJ1-5; no clear D. This receptor was obtained from a girl in the first two years of life with a congenital heart defect. The CDR3: CASTLRVNQPQHF. The CDR3 region has the DNA TGTGCCAGTACCCTACGGGTTAATCAGCCCCAGCATTTT.